A selection of T cell receptor beta chains follows, all from one sample in a study of cytomegalovirus exposure and HLA in healthy donors. The method was immunoSEQ multiplex PCR; TCRdb's version includes in-frame clones alone and lacks a portion of them. The sample lists 140,000 or so clones, about 80% occurring once. Sequencing input: PBMCs. All receptors come from a man aged 40-55 years in good health and CMV-seronegative. CDR3s include the opening cysteine and the closing phenylalanine or tryptophan. A D gene is named only where the DNA matches it firmly. Size is stated for part of the rows, as once, few or many counts, or as a class when the clone is expanded.

d_gene	v_gene	j_gene	abundance	CDR3nt	CDR3aa
TRBD1	TRBV5-1	TRBJ2-5	once	TGCGCCAGCAGCTTGACAGGGGACGAGACCCAGTACTTC	CASSLTGDETQYF
TRBD2	TRBV14	TRBJ2-5	NA	TGTGCCAGCAGCCAAGACGTAGCGGGGGGCCGAGAGACCCAGTACTTC	CASSQDVAGGRETQYF
TRBD1	TRBV5-1	TRBJ1-1	NA	TGCGCCAGCAGCTTGGAAACAGGGGCGAACACTGAAGCTTTCTTT	CASSLETGANTEAFF
NA	TRBV2	TRBJ2-7	NA	TGTGCCAGCGGGGGATTGACAGGCTCCTACGAGCAGTACTTC	CASGGLTGSYEQYF
TRBD1	TRBV5-1	TRBJ1-2	NA	TGCGCCAGCATCCTGAGACCGGGACAGGGTCAATATGGCTACACCTTC	CASILRPGQGQYGYTF
TRBD1	TRBV7-9	TRBJ1-2	NA	TGTGCCAGCAGTTTACCGGGACAGCACTTATCGAGCGGCTACACCTTC	CASSLPGQHLSSGYTF
NA	TRBV5-1	TRBJ1-3	NA	TGCGCCAGCAGCTTGGGGGCAACCGGAAACACCATATATTTT	CASSLGATGNTIYF
NA	TRBV7-2	TRBJ2-3	NA	TGTGCCAGCAGCTCGACAGCCAGCACAGATACGCAGTATTTT	CASSSTASTDTQYF
NA	TRBV5-6	TRBJ2-2	NA	TGTGCCAGCAGCTTGCGGGGGTGGAGCACCGGGGAGCTGTTTTTT	CASSLRGWSTGELFF
NA	TRBV5-8	TRBJ1-2	NA	TGTGCCAGCAGCTTGGGTCGACAGGTAGTTAACTATGGCTACACCTTC	CASSLGRQVVNYGYTF
TRBD1	TRBV9	TRBJ2-7	NA	TGTGCCAGCAGCTTAACTTCTCCAGGACAGGACGAAGTTCTCCCGGGCGAGCAGTACTTC	CASSLTSPGQDEVLPGEQYF
NA	TRBV28	TRBJ2-1	NA	TGTGCCTCTAGGGGGAGCTCCTACAATGAGCAGTTCTTC	CASRGSSYNEQFF
TRBD2	TRBV19	TRBJ2-1	few	TGTGCCAGTAGCCAGGGACTAGCGGGCTGGAATGAGCAGTTCTTC	CASSQGLAGWNEQFF
NA	TRBV7-9	TRBJ2-7	NA	TGTGCCAGCAGCGGCCGGGGTCAGACCTACGAGCAGTACTTC	CASSGRGQTYEQYF
TRBD1	TRBV19	TRBJ2-7	NA	TGTGCCAGTAGTCCACAAGGACAGGGTAGGTACGAGCAGTACTTC	CASSPQGQGRYEQYF
NA	TRBV6-1	TRBJ1-5	few	TGTGCCAGCAGTGAGGTTGACAGTCGTCAGCCCCAGCATTTT	CASSEVDSRQPQHF
TRBD1	TRBV5-5	TRBJ2-7	NA	TGTGCCAGCAGCCCCCACAGGGGCGCCTACGAGCAGTACTTC	CASSPHRGAYEQYF
NA	TRBV14	TRBJ1-2	NA	TGTGCCAGCAGCCAAGAAAGGCAGGCCTATGGCTACACCTTC	CASSQERQAYGYTF
TRBD1	TRBV7-9	TRBJ2-7	NA	TGTGCCAGCAGCCCACTGGACAGGGGGACCGGCTACGAGCAGTACTTC	CASSPLDRGTGYEQYF
NA	TRBV30	TRBJ2-2	NA	TGTGCCTGGAGTTCCCCTCCGAACACCGGGGAGCTGTTTTTT	CAWSSPPNTGELFF
TRBD1	TRBV18	TRBJ2-7	NA	TGTGCCAGCTCCCTAGACAGGGGACGATCCTACGAGCAGTACTTC	CASSLDRGRSYEQYF
TRBD1	TRBV2	TRBJ1-6	NA	TGTGCCAGCAGTGAAGCGGGACAGGTCGTTAATTCACCCCTCCACTTT	CASSEAGQVVNSPLHF
NA	TRBV7-9	TRBJ2-7	NA	TGTGCCAGCAGCTTCGGGGAGCGGGCTACCTACGAGCAGTACTTC	CASSFGERATYEQYF
TRBD2	TRBV27	TRBJ2-3	NA	TGTGCCAGCAGTTCCGGGACTAGCGGGGGGGCCTCCACAGATACGCAGTATTTT	CASSSGTSGGASTDTQYF
NA	TRBV30	TRBJ2-1	once	TGTGCCTGGAGTGGAGGCTCCGGTGAGCAGTTCTTC	CAWSGGSGEQFF
NA	TRBV7-9	TRBJ1-2	NA	TGTGCCAGCAGCTTAGTTTTGTCAGGGGCAGGAGGCTACACCTTC	CASSLVLSGAGGYTF
TRBD2	TRBV6-6	TRBJ2-5	NA	TGTGCCAGCAGTTACGAGGCGGGGGGGCCTCGGGAGACCCAGTACTTC	CASSYEAGGPRETQYF
TRBD1	TRBV18	TRBJ2-2	NA	TGTGCCAGCTCACTGCTTTCCGGGACAGGGGGCGCGGACACCGGGGAGCTGTTTTTT	CASSLLSGTGGADTGELFF
NA	TRBV5-1	TRBJ1-2	NA	TGCGCCAGCAGCGCCGGGACACCCTCGACTAACTATGGCTACACCTTC	CASSAGTPSTNYGYTF
TRBD1	TRBV6-1	TRBJ1-6	NA	TGTGCCTGTGGGACAGGTAATAATTCACCCCTCCACTTT	CACGTGNNSPLHF
TRBD1	TRBV5-4	TRBJ1-4	NA	TGTGCCAGCAGTGACAGGGGGCGCTTAGGTGAAAAACTGTTTTTT	CASSDRGRLGEKLFF
NA	TRBV27	TRBJ1-5	NA	TGTGCCAGCAGTCAGAACAGGGATCAGCCCCAGCATTTT	CASSQNRDQPQHF
NA	TRBV15	TRBJ2-2	NA	TGTGCCACCAGCCTAGGTGGTCGGGCAGGGGATATCGGGGAGCTGTTTTTT	CATSLGGRAGDIGELFF
TRBD1	TRBV4-1	TRBJ2-3	once	TGCGCCAGCAGCTTCTCGCCAACGGGACAGGGTGTTGCAGATACGCAGTATTTT	CASSFSPTGQGVADTQYF
TRBD1	TRBV25-1	TRBJ1-4	NA	TGTGCCAGCAGTGAACGACAGGGGCTTGGTGAAAAACTGTTTTTT	CASSERQGLGEKLFF
NA	TRBV28	TRBJ2-7	NA	TGTGCCAGCAGTTTGGGGGGGCTCTACTACGAGCAGTACTTC	CASSLGGLYYEQYF
TRBD2	TRBV27	TRBJ2-7	NA	TGTGCCAGCAGACCACTAGCGGAGGCCTACGAGCAGTACTTC	CASRPLAEAYEQYF
NA	TRBV18	TRBJ1-1	NA	TGTGCCAGCTCACCCCAGGAGGCTTTAGGCACTGAAGCTTTCTTT	CASSPQEALGTEAFF
TRBD2	TRBV7-2	TRBJ2-1	few	TGTGCCAGCAGCTTAGTCAGCGGGGGGTCCTACAATGAGCAGTTCTTC	CASSLVSGGSYNEQFF
TRBD1	TRBV25-1	TRBJ2-1	NA	TGTGCCAGCAACGAGGTGGACAGGGGGAAAAATGAGCAGTTCTTC	CASNEVDRGKNEQFF
TRBD1	TRBV15	TRBJ2-7	NA	TGTGCCACCAGCAGAGGGGGACAGGGTACCTACGAGCAGTACTTC	CATSRGGQGTYEQYF
NA	TRBV19	TRBJ1-3	NA	TGTGCCAGTAGTGACCGGGAGCGATTTTCTGGAAACACCATATATTTT	CASSDRERFSGNTIYF
TRBD1	TRBV5-4	TRBJ1-2	NA	TGTGCCAGCAGCCCTGAAGGCAGGGGGAAAGGCTACACCTTC	CASSPEGRGKGYTF
TRBD2	TRBV9	TRBJ2-7	NA	TGTGCCAGCAGCGTTAGCGGGGGACCCTACGAGCAGTACTTC	CASSVSGGPYEQYF
TRBD1	TRBV18	TRBJ2-5	NA	TGTGCCAGCTCACCAGGACAGGGGGCGAGGGAGACCCAGTACTTC	CASSPGQGARETQYF
NA	TRBV9	TRBJ2-7	NA	TGTGCCAGCAGCGTAGATCCTTTTTACGAGCAGTACTTC	CASSVDPFYEQYF